The clone carrying this T cell receptor (beta chain) has a handful of counts. Its antigen is unknown. In making TCR cDNA, 5'RACE template switching added a universal primer site and UMIs to it. One entry per CDR3 protein, called by TCRdb with MiXCR from the 5' RACE reads. The sample includes under 350,000 distinct CDR3 sequences, 4.1% of them seen just once. The data derive from a study of T cells after yellow fever vaccination. Study results and limitations: Abundant clonotypes from the bulk population could get into FACS-sorted repertoires as contaminants. It was a weaker secondary response, yet one that peaked faster, at day 5 versus 15.

Germline CDR1 SEHNR, CDR2 FQNEAQ (reference sequence). The CDR3 is 14 amino acids. V was shortened by 5 bases and J by 5 bases, with 16 bases between the two germline ends. Material: PBMCs, obtained 5 days after the yellow fever booster vaccination. The chain has TRBV7-9 and TRBJ2-7; D might be TRBD1 (5 bases). This TCR derives from a man aged 18 to 29 who received the YFV17D yellow fever vaccine. Here the CDR3 reads CASSPRLGANEQYF. CDR3 DNA sequence: TGTGCCAGCAGCCCTCGGCTAGGGGCCAACGAGCAGTACTTC.